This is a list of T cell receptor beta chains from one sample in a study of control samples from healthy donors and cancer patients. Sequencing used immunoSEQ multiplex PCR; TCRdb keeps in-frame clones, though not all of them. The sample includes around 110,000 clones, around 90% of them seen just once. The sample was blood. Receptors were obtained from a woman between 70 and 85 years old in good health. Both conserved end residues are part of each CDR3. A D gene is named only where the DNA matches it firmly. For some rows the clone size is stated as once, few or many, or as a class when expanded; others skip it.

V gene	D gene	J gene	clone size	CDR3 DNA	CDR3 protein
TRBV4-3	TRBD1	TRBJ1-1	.	TGCGCCAGCAGCCCAGGACAGGCCCTGGGGACTGAAGCTTTCTTT	CASSPGQALGTEAFF
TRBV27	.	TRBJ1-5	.	TGTGCCAGCAGTTTATCGTGGGGGCCTCAGCCCCAGCATTTT	CASSLSWGPQPQHF
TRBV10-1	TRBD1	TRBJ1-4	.	TGCGCCAGCAGCCAGACAGGGTTGGAAAAACTGTTTTTT	CASSQTGLEKLFF
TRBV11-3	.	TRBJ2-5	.	TGTGCCAGCAGCCCTAGACGGGAAGAGACCCAGTACTTC	CASSPRREETQYF
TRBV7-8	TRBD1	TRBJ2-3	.	TGTGCCAGCAGCTTGACAGGGGCCAGGGATACGCAGTATTTT	CASSLTGARDTQYF
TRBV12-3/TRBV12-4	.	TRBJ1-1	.	TGTGCCAGCAGTCCTGGGGGGGGGAGAGAAGCTTTCTTT	CASSPGGGREAFF
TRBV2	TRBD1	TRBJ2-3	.	TGTGCCAGCAGAGAAACAGGGGCGGCAGATACGCAGTATTTT	CASRETGAADTQYF
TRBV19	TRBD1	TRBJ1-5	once	TGTGCCAGTAGTATAGACAGGACAGGGGGCGGTAGCAATCAGCCCCAGCATTTT	CASSIDRTGGGSNQPQHF
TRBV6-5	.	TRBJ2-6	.	TGTGCCAGCGGTCCAGGGAACTCTGGGGCCAACGTCCTGACTTTC	CASGPGNSGANVLTF
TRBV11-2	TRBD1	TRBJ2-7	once	TGTGCCAGCAGTCTCCTAGGGGGCCACTCCTACGAGCAGTACTTC	CASSLLGGHSYEQYF
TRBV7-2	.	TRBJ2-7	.	TGTGCCAGCAGCCTCAGTGTAGGGCAGTACTTC	CASSLSVGQYF
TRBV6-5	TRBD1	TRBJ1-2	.	TGTGCCAGCAGCACCGGGACAGGGCACTATGGCTACACCTTC	CASSTGTGHYGYTF
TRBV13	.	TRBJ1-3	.	TGTGCCAGCAGCTTCGGTGGGGAGAACACCATATATTTT	CASSFGGENTIYF
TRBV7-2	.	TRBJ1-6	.	TGTGCCAGCAGCCAAAGGATGGGATCACCCCTCCACTTT	CASSQRMGSPLHF
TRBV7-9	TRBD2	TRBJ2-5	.	TGTGCCAGCAGCAGCAAAAGCGGGGGAAAGACCCAGTACTTC	CASSSKSGGKTQYF
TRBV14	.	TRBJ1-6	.	TGTGCCAGCAGCCAAGTGCGCTGGTCACCCCTCCACTTT	CASSQVRWSPLHF
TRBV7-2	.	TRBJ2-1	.	TGTGCCAGCAGCAGCAGGGTCGACAATGAGCAGTTCTTC	CASSSRVDNEQFF
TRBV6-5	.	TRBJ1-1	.	TGTGCCAGCCGGGTAGGCCCCATGAACACTGAAGCTTTCTTT	CASRVGPMNTEAFF
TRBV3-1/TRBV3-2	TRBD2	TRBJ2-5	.	TGTGCCAGCAGCCCATTTAGCGGGGGGTACCAAGAGACCCAGTACTTC	CASSPFSGGYQETQYF
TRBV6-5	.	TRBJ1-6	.	TGTGCCAGCAGCTCATGGCTGGACAATTCACCCCTCCACTTT	CASSSWLDNSPLHF
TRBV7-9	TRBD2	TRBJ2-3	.	TGTGCCAGCAGTATATGGGCGGGGGGCTCCACAGATACGCAGTATTTT	CASSIWAGGSTDTQYF
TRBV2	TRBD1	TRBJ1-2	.	TGTGCCAGCAATTTGGACAGGGTGGGTCAAGGCTACACCTTC	CASNLDRVGQGYTF
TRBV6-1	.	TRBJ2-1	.	TGTGCCAGCAGTGAGGGGACTTTCTCCTACAATGAGCAGTTCTTC	CASSEGTFSYNEQFF
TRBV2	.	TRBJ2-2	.	TGTGCCAGCAGTGAAGCACAGACATCCGGGGAGCTGTTTTTT	CASSEAQTSGELFF